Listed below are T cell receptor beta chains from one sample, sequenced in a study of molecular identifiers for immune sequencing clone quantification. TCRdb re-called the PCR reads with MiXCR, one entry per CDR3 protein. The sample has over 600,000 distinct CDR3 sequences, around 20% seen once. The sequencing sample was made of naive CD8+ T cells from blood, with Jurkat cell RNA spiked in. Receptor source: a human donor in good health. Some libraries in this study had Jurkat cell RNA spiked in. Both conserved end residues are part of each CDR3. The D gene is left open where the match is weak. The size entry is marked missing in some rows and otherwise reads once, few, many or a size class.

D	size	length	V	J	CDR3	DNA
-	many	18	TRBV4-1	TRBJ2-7	CASSQDSYRGGSTGEQYF	TGCGCCAGCAGCCAAGATTCCTACAGGGGAGGTTCTACTGGGGAGCAGTACTTC
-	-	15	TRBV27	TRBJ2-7	CASSLLQDRTYELYF	TGTGCCAGCAGTTTATTACAGGACAGAACCTACGAGCTGTACTTC
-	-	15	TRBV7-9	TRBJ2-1	CASSINRARVDEQFF	TGTGCCAGCAGCATAAATCGGGCTAGGGTCGATGAGCAGTTCTTC
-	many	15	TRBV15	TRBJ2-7	CATSRDPDSSYEQYF	TGTGCCACCAGCAGAGATCCGGACTCCTCCTACGAGCAGTACTTC
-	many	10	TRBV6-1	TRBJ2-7	CASVGYEQYF	TGTGCCAGCGTTGGATACGAGCAGTACTTC
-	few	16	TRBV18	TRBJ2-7	CASSPLGDQSSYEQYF	TGTGCCAGCTCACCACTGGGGGACCAGAGCTCCTACGAGCAGTACTTC
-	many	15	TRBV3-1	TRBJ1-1	CASSQAGAMNTEAFF	TGTGCCAGCAGCCAAGCAGGAGCCATGAACACTGAAGCTTTCTTT
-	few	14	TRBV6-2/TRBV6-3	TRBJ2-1	CASTPSLDYNEQFF	TGTGCCAGCACGCCCTCGCTGGACTACAATGAGCAGTTCTTC
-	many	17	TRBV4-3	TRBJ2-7	CASSQDLVGQGQDEQYF	TGCGCCAGCAGCCAAGATTTAGTAGGGCAGGGTCAGGACGAGCAGTACTTC
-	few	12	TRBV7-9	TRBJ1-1	CASSLVNTEASF	TGTGCCAGCAGCTTAGTTAATACTGAAGCTTCCTTT
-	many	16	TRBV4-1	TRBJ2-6	CASSQVPGQGVNVLTF	TGCGCCAGCAGCCAAGTCCCGGGGCAGGGAGTCAACGTCCTGACTTTC
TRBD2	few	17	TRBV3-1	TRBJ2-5	CASSQDPPWRERETQYF	TGTGCCAGCAGCCAAGACCCACCGTGGCGGGAGAGGGAGACCCAGTACTTC
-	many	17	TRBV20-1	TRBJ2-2	CSARDPQGGTNTGELFF	TGCAGTGCTAGAGATCCCCAGGGCGGGACCAACACCGGGGAGCTGTTTTTT
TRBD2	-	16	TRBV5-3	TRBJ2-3	CASGTGTSGSGDTQYF	TGTGCCAGCGGCACGGGGACTAGCGGGAGCGGAGATACGCAGTATTTT
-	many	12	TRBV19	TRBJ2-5	CASTGAEETQYF	TGTGCCAGCACGGGGGCCGAAGAGACCCAGTACTTC
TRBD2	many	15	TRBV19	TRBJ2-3	CASSITSGGTDTQYF	TGTGCCAGTAGTATAACTAGCGGGGGTACAGATACGCAGTATTTT
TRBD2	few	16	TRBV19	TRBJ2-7	CASSISGRSYPNEQYF	TGTGCCAGTAGTATAAGCGGGAGGTCCTACCCTAACGAGCAGTACTTC
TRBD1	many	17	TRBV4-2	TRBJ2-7	CASSHRGETGPTYEQYF	TGTGCCAGCAGCCACAGAGGGGAGACAGGGCCCACCTACGAGCAGTACTTC
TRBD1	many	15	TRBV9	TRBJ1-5	CASSVGTGGGQPQHF	TGTGCCAGCAGCGTTGGGACAGGGGGCGGGCAGCCCCAGCATTTT
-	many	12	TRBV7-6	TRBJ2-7	CASSLAGGEQYF	TGTGCCAGCAGCTTAGCAGGGGGCGAGCAGTACTTC
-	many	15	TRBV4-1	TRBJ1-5	CASSQVYGFSQPQHF	TGCGCCAGCAGCCAAGTTTATGGGTTTAGTCAGCCCCAGCATTTT
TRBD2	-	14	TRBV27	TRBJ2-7	CATSVLAGVLEQYF	TGTGCCACCTCCGTCCTAGCGGGAGTGCTCGAGCAGTACTTC
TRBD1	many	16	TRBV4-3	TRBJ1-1	CASSQEQGVLNTEAFF	TGCGCCAGCAGCCAAGAGCAGGGGGTTTTGAACACTGAAGCTTTCTTT
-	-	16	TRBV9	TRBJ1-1	CASSLLSKISNTEAFF	TGTGCCAGCAGCCTCTTATCGAAGATTTCGAACACTGAAGCTTTCTTT